The clone carrying this TCR beta chain has at least ten counts. Antigen specificity is unknown. The entry originates in a study of regulatory T cells in long-lasting Graves disease. General study results and limits: A greater number of public clonotypes (about 2,900) was shared by persistent patients than by new patients (over 900).

Trimming cost V 2 bases and J 4 bases; bases outside gene matches: 4. This CDR3 contains 15 residues. CDR1 is MNHEY, CDR2 SVGEGT, per germline. As to time point: newly diagnosed GD, antithyroid drugs for less than 3 months. RNA from PBMCs was the source of the TCR library. HTBI primers from iRepertoire and Arm-PCR of CDR3 regions yielded the TCR beta libraries. TCRdb reanalysed the multiplex PCR reads using MiXCR and keeps one entry per CDR3 protein. The table lists about 420,000 distinct CDR3 sequences, roughly 15% of them singletons. These same records also appear under a second study, on T cells in Graves' hyperthyroidism and ophthalmopathy. That work adds: Patients aged 18 to 65 had newly diagnosed hyperthyroidism of under 2 months' duration. Each diagnosis was grounded in clinical symptoms, serum thyroxine and TRAb, thyroid ultrasound, and orbital computed tomography. Most thyroid clonotypes with frequency above 0.001 were detected in blood.

V usage is TRBV6-2 or TRBV6-3 and J usage is TRBJ2-1, with 8 bases that match TRBD2. The source of this sequence is a woman aged 18-29 years with Graves disease. The sample in question was peripheral blood mononuclear cells (PBMCs), obtained at new diagnosis, from a patient treated with antithyroid drugs. CDR3 region: CASSYVTSGYNEQFF. In nucleotides, the CDR3 is TGTGCCAGCAGTTACGTTACTAGCGGATACAATGAGCAGTTCTTC.